This record covers a single T cell receptor beta chain. Germline V gene data show CDR1 as SGHTS and CDR2 as YDEGEE. The CDR3 covers 13 residues. Trimming took off 4 bases at V and 4 bases at J, with 8 bases between the two ends. This record comes from a study of blood T cell repertoires in COVID-19. Sequencing was performed with immunoSEQ multiplex PCR; in TCRdb, only in-frame clones are kept and a portion is missing. This sample has 190,000 or so clones; approximately 87% occur once, and the top ten carry approximately 0.88%. Sequenced material: peripheral blood. The receptor's source is a woman in her late teens or twenties who had recovered from COVID-19. The rearrangement uses TRBV5-8 and TRBJ1-4; D call uncertain. CDR3: CASSEYSNEKLFF. The CDR3 nucleotides are TGTGCCAGCAGCGAATATAGTAATGAAAAACTGTTTTTT.